These 12 T cell receptor beta chains originate from one sample sequenced in a study of pediatric ulcerative colitis. Rectal tissue came from one to two pinch biopsies taken at colonoscopy. Measured with immunoSEQ multiplex PCR; TCRdb has only the in-frame clones, and not every one. This sample has 17,000 or so clones; about 76% occur once, and the top ten carry about 3.5%. Sequencing input: gut tissue. Receptor source: a girl aged 5 to 17 with moderate ulcerative colitis.

In this sample, this clone turned up a few times. The V and J genes are TRBV28 and TRBJ2-2; D is possibly TRBD2 (7 bases). V lost 7 bases and J lost 5, with 17 bases in between. The CDR3 has 15 residues. Germline assignment: CDR1 MDHEN and CDR2 SYDVKM. The CDR3 protein is CASTTRAGATGELFF. The CDR3 DNA is TGTGCCAGCACCACCAGGGCGGGGGCGACCGGGGAGCTGTTTTTT.

V and J are TRBV4-2 and TRBJ2-3; D gene ambiguous. The V gene's germline CDR1 is LGHNA and CDR2 YNFKEQ. The CDR3 totals 15 residues. V lost 0 bases and J lost 3, with 10 bases in between. This CDR3 is CASSQDLTRTDTQYF. CDR3 nucleotides: TGTGCCAGCAGCCAAGACCTTACGAGGACAGATACGCAGTATTTT.

The chain couples TRBV6-1 to TRBJ2-2, with 9 bases matching TRBD1. The CDR3 runs 15 residues. After removal of 1 base from V and 3 bases from J, the junction contained 0 bases not matched to a gene. Per germline, CDR1 MNHNS and CDR2 SASEGT. This chain's CDR3 is CASSEGTGDTGELFF. The CDR3 DNA reads TGTGCCAGCAGTGAAGGGACAGGGGACACCGGGGAGCTGTTTTTT.

The chain employs TRBV28 and TRBJ2-1, with D hard to call. V lost 4 bases and J lost 8, with 6 bases in between. CDR3 size: 11 residues. Germline lookup yields CDR1 MDHEN and CDR2 SYDVKM. Here the CDR3 reads CASSSDYEQFF. CDR3 in DNA: TGTGCCAGCAGTTCCGATTATGAGCAGTTCTTC.

The rearrangement links TRBV12-5 to TRBJ2-5; 7 bases align to TRBD1. CDR3 size: 17 residues. Germline CDR1 reads LGHNT; CDR2 reads FRNRAP. V shed 6 bases and J 2 bases; nucleotides not matched to a gene: 15. As DNA, the CDR3 is TGTGCTAGTGGAACACCAAGACAGGGAACCCAACAAGAGACCCAGTACTTC. Translated, it gives CASGTPRQGTQQETQYF.

This chain links TRBV7-9 with TRBJ1-4; D gene unclear. Trimming cost V 0 bases and J 5 bases, with 13 bases left between them. This CDR3 is 16 amino acids long. Germline V gives CDR1 SEHNR, CDR2 FQNEAQ (reference sequence). CDR3 loop: CASSLALSGGNEKLFF. The CDR3 nucleotides read TGTGCCAGCAGCTTAGCGCTTAGTGGAGGGAATGAAAAACTGTTTTTT.

This rearrangement joins TRBV27 to TRBJ2-7, with 8 positions matching TRBD2. Germline trimming cut 6 bases from V and 3 bases from J; bases unmatched to any gene: 4. The CDR3 contains 13 residues. Germline-derived CDR1 and CDR2 are MNHEY and SMNVEV (reference sequence). This CDR3 is CASRLADNYEQYF. The CDR3 DNA follows: TGTGCCAGCAGACTAGCGGATAACTACGAGCAGTACTTC.

The CDR3 DNA reads TGTGCCTGGGCATTCCGGACACGGAACTATGGCTACACCTTC. The encoded protein is CAWAFRTRNYGYTF. The rearrangement links TRBV30 to TRBJ1-2; possibly TRBD1 for D (5 bases). The CDR3 has 14 residues. CDR1 GTSNPN and CDR2 SVGIG come from the germline V gene (reference sequence). V gave up 5 bases and J gave up 2 bases, with 15 bases separating them.

The V and J genes are TRBV25-1 and TRBJ2-7, with a possible D match to TRBD1 (6 bases). This CDR3 region has 17 residues. The ends were cut back, 1 base at V and 0 bases at J, with 16 bases in the middle. The germline CDR1 and CDR2 sequences are MGHDK and SYGVNS. The CDR3 sequence: CASSESSGQQSSYEQYF. CDR3 nucleotides: TGTGCCAGCAGTGAATCCTCGGGACAACAGAGCTCCTACGAGCAGTACTTC.

CDR3 residues: CATSRDQGSFYEQYF. In DNA, the CDR3 is TGTGCCACCAGCAGAGATCAGGGCAGCTTCTACGAGCAGTACTTC. V is TRBV15 and J is TRBJ2-7; possible D gene TRBD1, 5 bases. Deletions cut 0 bases from V and 3 bases from J, with 12 bases between. Germline V gives CDR1 LNHNV, CDR2 YYDKDF (reference sequence). The CDR3 consists of 15 residues.

Only one count was recorded for this clone. The chain joins TRBV7-9 to TRBJ1-1, with 9 bases matching TRBD1. From germline, CDR1 is SEHNR and CDR2 FQNEAQ (reference sequence). The V segment lost 5 bases and the J segment 5 bases; nucleotides outside the gene matches: 3. CDR3 length: 13 residues. CDR3 protein: CASSRQGGTEAFF. The DNA for the CDR3 is TGTGCCAGCAGCAGACAGGGGGGGACTGAAGCTTTCTTT.

V is TRBV2 and J is TRBJ2-1, with D perhaps matching TRBD1 or TRBD2 (5 bases each). Trimming removed 4 bases at V and 8 bases at J, with 12 bases between. The CDR3 runs to 13 residues. Looked up from germline, CDR1 is SNHLY and CDR2 is FYNNEI. CDR3 coding DNA: TGTGCCAGCAGTGGCAGGGAGATTTATGAGCAGTTCTTC. Translation: CASSGREIYEQFF.